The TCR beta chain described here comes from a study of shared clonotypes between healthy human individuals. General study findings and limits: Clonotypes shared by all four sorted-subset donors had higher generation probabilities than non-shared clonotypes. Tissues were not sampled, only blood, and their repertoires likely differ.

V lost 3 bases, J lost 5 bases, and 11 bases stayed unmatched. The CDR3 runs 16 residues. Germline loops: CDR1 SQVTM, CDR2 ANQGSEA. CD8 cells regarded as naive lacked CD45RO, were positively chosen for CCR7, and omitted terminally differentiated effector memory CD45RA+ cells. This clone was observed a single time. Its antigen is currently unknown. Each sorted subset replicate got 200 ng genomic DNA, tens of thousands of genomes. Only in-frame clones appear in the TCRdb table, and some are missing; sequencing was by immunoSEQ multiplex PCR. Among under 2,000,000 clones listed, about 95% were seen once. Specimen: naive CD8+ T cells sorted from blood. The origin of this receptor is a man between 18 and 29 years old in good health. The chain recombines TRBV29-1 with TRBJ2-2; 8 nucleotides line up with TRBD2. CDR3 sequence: CSVEERELSRTGELFF. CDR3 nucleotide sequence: TGCAGCGTTGAGGAGCGGGAGCTCTCTAGGACCGGGGAGCTGTTTTTT.